Presented here are 23 T cell receptor beta chains from one specimen sequenced in a study of T cells in Graves' hyperthyroidism and ophthalmopathy. TCR beta CDR3 regions were amplified from RNA. The HTBI primer set was used in a first-round RT-PCR of the TCR CDR3. TCRdb re-derived calls from the multiplex PCR reads in MiXCR, one entry per CDR3 protein. The repertoire has 150,000 or so distinct CDR3 sequences, more than 20% of them found once; the top ten carry about two thirds. Sequencing was carried out using blood. Receptors originate from a woman aged 45-60 years with Graves' hyperthyroidism that later progressed to Graves' ophthalmopathy.

The chain uses TRBV6-2 or TRBV6-3 and TRBJ1-2; D not resolved. Trimming cost V 8 bases and J 5 bases, with 9 bases left between them. There are 11 residues in the CDR3. In germline, CDR1 is MNHEY, CDR2 SVGEGT. The CDR3 sequence: CASRGDYGYTF. The DNA of the CDR3 is TGTGCCAGCCGTGGAGATTATGGCTACACCTTC.

This clonotype was seen a handful of times. The chain recombines TRBV5-1 with TRBJ1-2; no firm D call. Germline V gene sequence: CDR1 SGHRS, CDR2 YFSETQ. Trimming shortened V by 4 bases and J by 4 bases, and 14 bases separated the two germline ends. The CDR3 contains 14 residues. The CDR3 sequence is CASSPQDGVYGYTF. CDR3 sequence (DNA): TGCGCCAGCAGCCCCCAGGACGGCGTCTATGGCTACACCTTC.

The chain joins TRBV6-1 to TRBJ2-1; perhaps TRBD1 as D (6 bases). The CDR3 is made up of 13 amino acids. Deletions cut 6 bases from V and 7 bases from J, with 13 bases between. The germline CDR1 and CDR2 sequences are MNHNS and SASEGT. DNA for the CDR3: TGTGCCAGCAGAGGGACATCCCGAAATGAGCAGTTCTTC. Amino acid sequence: CASRGTSRNEQFF.

V usage is TRBV6-4 and J usage is TRBJ1-2, with 9 positions matching TRBD1. CDR3 length equals 15 residues. V lost 7 bases to trimming and J lost 6 bases; unmatched junction nucleotides: 12. Germline V gene lookup returns CDR1 MRHNA and CDR2 SNTAGT. CDR3 sequence (DNA): TGTGCCAGCACCGAAAACAGGGGGCCGAGTGATGGCTACACCTTC. This translates into CASTENRGPSDGYTF.

Only a few counts were recorded for this clonotype. A junction end diverges from the germline sequence, so it may reflect a read error. This chain links TRBV2 with TRBJ2-4, with D perhaps matching TRBD1 or TRBD2 (5 bases each). CDR3 length: 16 amino acids. From germline, CDR1 is SNHLY and CDR2 FYNNEI. CDR3 DNA sequence: TGTGCAAGCAACTCACTGGGGGTTCTAGCCAAAAACATTCAGTACTTC. Amino acids: CASNSLGVLAKNIQYF.

This clonotype has more than one count but fewer than ten. The J gene is TRBJ1-4, the V gene TRBV29-1, with a tentative D call TRBD1 (5 bases). This CDR3 is built from 11 residues. Germline V gives CDR1 SQVTM, CDR2 ANQGSEA. The V end lost 4 bases, the J end lost 7 bases, and 7 bases lay between the germline ends. The CDR3 loop is CSVAGGEKLFF. Written as DNA, the CDR3 is TGCAGCGTTGCCGGGGGTGAAAAACTGTTTTTT.

This sequence joins TRBV20-1 and TRBJ2-5, with 13 bases matching TRBD2. Germline trimming cut 3 bases from V and 4 bases from J; bases unmatched to any gene: 8. The CDR3 is 16 amino acids. Looked up from germline, CDR1 is DFQATT and CDR2 is SNEGSKA (reference sequence). CDR3 sequence reads: CSARDSGLAGVETQYF. The CDR3 coding sequence is TGCAGTGCTAGGGACTCCGGACTAGCGGGAGTAGAGACCCAGTACTTC.

This clonotype was counted ten times or more. CDR3 protein: CASSLLAHLGGETQYF. CDR3 DNA sequence: TGTGCCAGCAGCTTGCTAGCGCACCTCGGGGGAGAGACCCAGTACTTC. The rearrangement uses TRBV5-6 and TRBJ2-5, with D maybe TRBD2 (6 bases). The CDR3 is 16 residues long. The germline CDR1 and CDR2 sequences are SGHDT and YYEEEE. V was cut by 1 base and J by 4 bases, with 17 bases left in between.

This clonotype was seen more than once but under ten times. A read error may be the cause here, since a much bigger clone is one base away. This sequence joins TRBV27 and TRBJ1-1; D call uncertain. The germline V gene has CDR1 MNHEY and CDR2 SMNVEV (reference sequence). The CDR3 runs 13 residues. The DNA of the CDR3 is TGTGCCAGCAGGTACAGAGGGAACACTGGAGCTTTCTTT. This gives the protein CASRYRGNTGAFF.

Worth noting for this clonotype: A junction end diverges from the germline sequence, so it may reflect a read error. This sequence joins TRBV29-1 and TRBJ2-1; 11 bases align to TRBD2. Germline V CDR1 and CDR2: SQVTM, ANQGSEA. The CDR3 consists of 12 residues. CDR3 sequence: CSAALAGGGQLF. CDR3 DNA: TGCAGCGCTGCCCTAGCGGGAGGCGGGCAGCTCTTC.

This clonotype has a count of ten or more. The chain is built from TRBV20-1 and TRBJ2-3; 9 nucleotides agree with TRBD2. Losses at the gene ends were 0 bases for V and 6 bases for J; bases not matched to a gene: 7. The V gene's germline CDR1 is DFQATT and CDR2 SNEGSKA (reference sequence). This CDR3 is built from 15 residues. The CDR3, as DNA: TGCAGTGCTAGAGATTCTAGCGGGAAGAGGGATACGCAGTATTTT. Translating gives CSARDSSGKRDTQYF.

This chain links TRBV20-1 with TRBJ2-1; 9 bases are shared with TRBD2. The CDR3 extends over 14 amino acids. CDR1 DFQATT and CDR2 SNEGSKA come from the germline V gene (reference sequence). The V and J ends lost 3 bases and 12 bases, in that order; junction bases with no gene match: 12. CDR3 sequence: CSARRLAVHHLQFF. The CDR3 nucleotides read TGCAGTGCTAGGAGACTAGCGGTCCACCATTTGCAGTTCTTC.

This clonotype was seen repeatedly, ten times or more. This chain links TRBV29-1 with TRBJ1-2; D call uncertain. The CDR3 spans 12 residues. The germline V and J ends were trimmed by 4 bases and 2 bases, with 8 bases remaining between them. Germline-derived CDR1 and CDR2 are SQVTM and ANQGSEA. CDR3 protein: CSVVQGNYGYTF. CDR3 nucleotide sequence: TGCAGCGTTGTCCAAGGGAACTATGGCTACACCTTC. Combining the CDR3 with reference TRBV29-1 and TRBJ1-2 gives the whole variable domain SAVISQKPSRDICQRGTSLTIQCQVDSQVTMMFWYRQQPGQSLTLIATANQGSEATYESGFVIDKFPISRPNLTFSTLTVSNMSPEDSSIYLCSVVQGNYGYTFGSGTRLTVV.

At least ten counts were recorded for this clonotype. The chain is built from TRBV20-1 and TRBJ2-1; possible D gene TRBD1, 6 bases. Trimming shortened V by 1 base and J by 4 bases, and 17 bases separated the two germline ends. CDR3 size: 16 residues. CDR1 and CDR2 (germline): DFQATT, SNEGSKA (reference sequence). The CDR3 DNA sequence: TGCAGTGCTAGAGGGGGGCCGGGGCACGTTTACAATGAGCAGTTCTTC. This gives the protein CSARGGPGHVYNEQFF.

J is TRBJ1-1 and V is TRBV30, with 7 bases identical to TRBD1. The germline V gene has CDR1 GTSNPN and CDR2 SVGIG (reference sequence). This CDR3 contains 15 residues. With V trimmed by 8 bases and J by 0 bases, 12 bases remained unmatched. CDR3 sequence: CATTKTGSLNTEAFF. CDR3 DNA: TGTGCCACGACAAAGACAGGGTCGCTGAACACTGAAGCTTTCTTT.

This clonotype has a count of ten or more. The CDR3 DNA reads as TGTGCCAGTCGGCCCCTATTAGGCGGGACCAATGAGCAGTTCTTC. Protein product: CASRPLLGGTNEQFF. The chain has TRBV12-3 or TRBV12-4 and TRBJ2-1, with a tentative D call TRBD2 (6 bases). The germline V and J ends were trimmed by 9 bases and 6 bases, with 21 bases remaining between them. The CDR3 sequence is 15 residues long.

This chain links TRBV10-3 with TRBJ2-4; D remains ambiguous. CDR3 length: 16 residues. V lost 3 bases, J lost 0 bases, and 12 bases lay in between. Germline CDR1 reads ENHRY; CDR2 reads SYGVKD. CDR3 amino acids: CAISDEGKLAKNIQYF. Written as DNA, the CDR3 is TGTGCCATCAGTGATGAAGGAAAACTAGCCAAAAACATTCAGTACTTC.

This clonotype was seen ten or more times. This sequence joins TRBV20-1 and TRBJ2-3; D might be TRBD2 (6 bases). Looked up from germline, CDR1 is DFQATT and CDR2 is SNEGSKA (reference sequence). Trimming took off 0 bases at V and 7 bases at J, with 17 bases between the two ends. The CDR3 is made up of 15 amino acids. CDR3 sequence reads: CSAREGEVMHNTQYF. CDR3 bases: TGCAGTGCTAGAGAGGGGGAGGTGATGCATAATACGCAGTATTTT.

A note on this clonotype: Since no conserved phenylalanine or tryptophan closes the CDR3, a read error is the likely cause. DNA for the CDR3: TGCAGTGCTAGAGATAAGCGGACAGGGGGCGATCAGCCCCAGCATTCT. Residues: CSARDKRTGGDQPQHS. The chain carries TRBV20-1 and TRBJ1-5, with 11 bases that match TRBD1. The length of the CDR3 is 16 residues. V was pared by 0 bases and J by 5 bases, with 6 bases of the junction left unmatched. The germline CDR1 and CDR2 sequences are DFQATT and SNEGSKA (reference sequence).

The table lists this clonotype with a few counts. The junction departs from germline at one end; a sequencing error may be responsible. V is TRBV27 and J is TRBJ2-5; the D is unclear. Germline CDR1 is MNHEY and CDR2 is SMNVEV (reference sequence). The CDR3 length is 13 residues. The CDR3 DNA reads TGTGCTAGCAGTTTATTTGTGGCAGAGACCCAGTACTTC. Protein sequence: CASSLFVAETQYF.

There are many counts of this clonotype. The chain employs TRBV5-1 and TRBJ1-1; 7 nucleotides agree with TRBD1. CDR1 is SGHRS, CDR2 YFSETQ, per germline. This CDR3 is 15 amino acids long. V lost 2 bases and J lost 4; bases outside the gene matches: 8. The CDR3 coding sequence is TGCGCCAGCAGCTTACTTACAGGGGCGGGCACTGAAGCTTTCTTT. Translating gives CASSLLTGAGTEAFF.

The sample holds many counts of this clonotype. The rearrangement joins TRBV5-1 to TRBJ2-7; D is unresolved. In germline, CDR1 is SGHRS, CDR2 YFSETQ. The V and J ends lost 7 bases and 3 bases respectively, with 17 bases between them. This CDR3 has 14 residues. The CDR3 sequence is CASVPPRPSYEQYF. The CDR3 region has the DNA TGCGCCAGCGTACCCCCCCGGCCGAGCTACGAGCAGTACTTC.

Comments on this clonotype: This may come from a read error, since a much larger clone is one base off. This chain links TRBV30 with TRBJ1-5, with a tentative D call TRBD1 (6 bases). Germline V gene lookup returns CDR1 GTSNPN and CDR2 SVGIG (reference sequence). The CDR3 has 16 residues. V lost 0 bases and J 3 bases, leaving 15 bases between the germline ends. In DNA, the CDR3 is TGTGCCTGGAGTGTACAGGGCAGGGGAGCCAATCAGCCCCAGCATTTT. It encodes CAWSVQGRGANQPQHF.